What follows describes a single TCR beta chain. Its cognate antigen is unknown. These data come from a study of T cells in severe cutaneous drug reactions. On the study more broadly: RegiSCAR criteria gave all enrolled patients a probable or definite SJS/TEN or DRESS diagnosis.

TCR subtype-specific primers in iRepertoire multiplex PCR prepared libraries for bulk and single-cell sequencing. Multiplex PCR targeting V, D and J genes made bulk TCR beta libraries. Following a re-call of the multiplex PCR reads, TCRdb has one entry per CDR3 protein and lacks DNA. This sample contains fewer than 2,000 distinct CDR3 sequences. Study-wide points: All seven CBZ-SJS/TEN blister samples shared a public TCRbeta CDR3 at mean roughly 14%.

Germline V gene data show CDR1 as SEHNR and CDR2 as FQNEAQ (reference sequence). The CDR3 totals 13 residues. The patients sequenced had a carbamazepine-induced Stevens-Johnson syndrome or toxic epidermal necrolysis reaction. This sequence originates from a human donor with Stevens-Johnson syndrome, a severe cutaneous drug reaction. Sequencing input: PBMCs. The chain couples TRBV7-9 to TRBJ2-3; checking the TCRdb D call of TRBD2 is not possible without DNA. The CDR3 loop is CASKERTTDTQYF.